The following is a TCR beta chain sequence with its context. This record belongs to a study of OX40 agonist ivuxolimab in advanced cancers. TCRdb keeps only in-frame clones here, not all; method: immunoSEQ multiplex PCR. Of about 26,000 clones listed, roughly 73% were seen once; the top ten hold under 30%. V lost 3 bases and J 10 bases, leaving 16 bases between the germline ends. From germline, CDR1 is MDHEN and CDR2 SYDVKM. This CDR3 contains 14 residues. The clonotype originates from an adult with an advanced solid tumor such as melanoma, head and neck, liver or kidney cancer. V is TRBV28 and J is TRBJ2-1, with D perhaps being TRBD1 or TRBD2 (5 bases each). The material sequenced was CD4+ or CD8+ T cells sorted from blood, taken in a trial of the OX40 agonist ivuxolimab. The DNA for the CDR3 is TGTGCCAGCAGTTTCGGGACGGCTCCAGGGGAGCAGTTCTTC. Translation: CASSFGTAPGEQFF.